One and the same sample provided the 3 T cell receptor beta chains below, sequenced in a study of T cells in tumors after PD-1 blockade. Clones were read by immunoSEQ multiplex PCR, and TCRdb kept only the in-frame ones, dropping some. The table has about 47,000 clones, more than 65% seen once. Sequences were derived from PBMCs, sampled before anti-PD-1 therapy. The source of these receptors is a human donor with advanced basal cell or squamous cell carcinoma (not recorded which).

This rearrangement joins TRBV6-5 to TRBJ2-7; maybe TRBD2 (7 bases). Trimming took off 2 bases at V and 5 bases at J, with 16 bases between the two ends. The CDR3 length is 15 residues. Germline-derived CDR1 and CDR2 are MNHEY and SVGAGI. The CDR3 spells CASSYGPGGYDEQYF. CDR3 in DNA: TGTGCCAGCAGTTACGGGCCGGGGGGCTACGACGAGCAGTACTTC.

V usage is TRBV5-1 and J usage is TRBJ1-5; D gene ambiguous. Per the germline V gene, CDR1 is SGHRS and CDR2 is YFSETQ. The length of the CDR3 is 17 residues. The V end was cut by 4 bases, the J end by 0 bases, with 17 bases between. The DNA for the CDR3 is TGCGCCAGCAGCCCAACGGGAGCGGGCAATAGCAATCAGCCCCAGCATTTT. It is translated as CASSPTGAGNSNQPQHF.

The chain is built from TRBV2 and TRBJ2-2, with D tentatively TRBD1 (5 bases). V was clipped by 10 bases and J by 5 bases, with 14 bases between them. CDR1 is SNHLY and CDR2 is FYNNEI in the germline V gene. This CDR3 is built from 13 residues. The CDR3 loop is CATKTQATGELFF. The CDR3 DNA reads as TGTGCCACCAAGACACAGGCGACCGGGGAGCTGTTTTTT. Full variable domain (remainder filled in from reference TRBV2 and TRBJ2-2): EPEVTQTPSHQVTQMGQEVILRCVPISNHLYFYWYRQILGQKVEFLVSFYNNEISEKSEIFDDQFSVERPDGSNFTLKIRSTKLEDSAMYFCATKTQATGELFFGEGSRLTVL.